This TCR beta chain originates from a study of T cells in Graves' hyperthyroidism and ophthalmopathy. The V and J ends lost 7 bases and 7 bases respectively, with 13 bases between them. CDR1 and CDR2 (germline): LNHDA, SQIVND (reference sequence). The CDR3 sequence is 12 residues long. RNA transcripts gave rise to amplified TCR beta CDR3 regions. First-round RT-PCR with HTBI primers amplified the TCR CDR3 region. TCRdb ran MiXCR on the multiplex PCR reads and lists one entry per CDR3 protein. Altogether around 700,000 distinct CDR3 sequences are present, around a third being singletons, with the ten largest covering around a third. Orbital computed tomography, thyroid ultrasound, serum thyroxine and TRAb, and clinical symptoms together informed the diagnoses.

This TCR derives from a middle-aged woman with Graves' hyperthyroidism. The sample was blood. The chain has TRBV19 and TRBJ1-2, with D possibly TRBD1 on 6 matching bases. The CDR3 DNA follows: TGTGCCAGTACCCAGGGGATTTTTGGCTACACCTTC. Its protein is CASTQGIFGYTF.